The entry below gives a single TCR beta chain sequence along with its context. Libraries were prepared by immunoSEQ multiplex PCR; TCRdb keeps only in-frame clonotypes and omits some of them. The sample has 290,000 or so clones, approximately 90% seen once; the top ten hold around 2%. Germline V lookup: CDR1 KGHSH, CDR2 LQKENI. Trimming removed 4 bases from V and 7 bases from J, with 26 bases in between. The CDR3 has 18 amino acids. Enrolled during active infection, Seattle patients were then followed longitudinally. The entry originates in a study of blood T cell repertoires in COVID-19. Looking at the study overall: Some COVID-19 samples were acute and others convalescent; all came from the United States, Italy and Spain. PBMCs, B-cell-depleted T cells, or T cells provided the cDNA or gDNA that made up the material.

This clonotype was sampled from a woman aged 25 to 39 with COVID-19, enrolled during active disease. The material sequenced was peripheral blood. J is TRBJ1-3 and V is TRBV18; perhaps TRBD1 as D (6 bases). Here the CDR3 DNA reads TGTGCCAGCTCACTCACAGGTTACAAAGGGGGTCCGAGGAACACCATATATTTT. Amino acids: CASSLTGYKGGPRNTIYF.